This T cell receptor (beta chain) emerged from a study of blood T cell repertoires in COVID-19. Study as a whole: Samples representing acute and convalescent COVID-19 were sourced from the United States, Italy and Spain. PBMCs, B-cell-depleted T cells, or T cells were the source of the cDNA or gDNA that made up the material.

V lost 4 bases, J lost 4 bases, and 6 bases stayed unmatched. CDR1 and CDR2 from the germline V gene are LNHDA and SQIVND (reference sequence). The CDR3 length is 15 residues. Libraries were prepared by immunoSEQ multiplex PCR; TCRdb keeps only in-frame clonotypes and omits some of them. The sample has roughly 46,000 clones; roughly 85% are singletons. This rearrangement joins TRBV19 to TRBJ1-2, with 10 bases fitting TRBD1. Sequences were obtained from peripheral blood. The origin of this receptor is a human donor in a cohort sampled during active COVID-19. The donor label of this sample is uncertain. CDR3: CASSTGTGVFYGYTF. The CDR3 DNA reads as TGTGCCAGTAGTACCGGGACAGGGGTGTTCTATGGCTACACCTTC. Full variable domain (remainder filled in from reference TRBV19 and TRBJ1-2): DGGITQSPKYLFRKEGQNVTLSCEQNLNHDAMYWYRQDPGQGLRLIYYSQIVNDFQKGDIAEGYSVSREKKESFPLTVTSAQKNPTAFYLCASSTGTGVFYGYTFGSGTRLTVV.